The 21 T cell receptor beta chains below were found in one sample sequenced in a study of cytomegalovirus exposure and HLA in healthy donors. Primers included in the PCR were 60 Vbeta and 13 Jbeta primers. Here immunoSEQ multiplex PCR was the method, and the copy in TCRdb shows in-frame clones only, minus some. The sample holds more than 45,000 clones, about 73% seen once. Input material: PBMCs. Receptor source: a woman aged 60 to 75 in good health and CMV-seropositive.

This clone showed up just once. The gene calls are TRBV5-6 and TRBJ1-5; 9 nucleotides match TRBD1. J lost 3 bases, V lost 4 bases, and 5 bases had no gene match. CDR1 SGHDT and CDR2 YYEEEE come from the germline V gene. The CDR3 runs to 15 residues. The CDR3 sequence: CASSAGQGFNQPQHF. The DNA for the CDR3 is TGTGCCAGCAGCGCGGGACAGGGCTTCAATCAGCCCCAGCATTTT.

The chain's CDR3 is CASSPWDTGQETQYF. The CDR3 coding sequence is TGTGCCAGCTCACCATGGGACACGGGACAAGAGACCCAGTACTTC. The chain uses TRBV18 and TRBJ2-5; D might be TRBD1 (6 bases). Germline V CDR1 and CDR2: KGHSH, LQKENI. The CDR3 loop spans 15 amino acids. V lost 2 bases and J lost 2, with 12 bases in between.

The V and J genes are TRBV2 and TRBJ1-5; D possibly corresponds to TRBD1 (5 bases). Deletions cut 4 bases from V and 3 bases from J, with 10 bases between. CDR1 and CDR2 (germline): SNHLY, FYNNEI. The CDR3 totals 14 residues. CDR3 sequence (DNA): TGTGCCAGCAGTGTGGCAGGGTACAATCAGCCCCAGCATTTT. It yields the protein CASSVAGYNQPQHF.

This clone showed up just a few times. This chain uses TRBV28 with TRBJ1-1; D might be TRBD1 (5 bases). Germline CDR1 MDHEN, CDR2 SYDVKM. The CDR3 is 14 amino acids. The ends were cut back, 4 bases at V and 3 bases at J, with 12 bases in the middle. The CDR3 DNA reads as TGTGCCAGCAGTTCCGACCAGGGTGACACTGAAGCTTTCTTT. This encodes CASSSDQGDTEAFF.

The count of this clone is one. V usage is TRBV27 and J usage is TRBJ1-2; no clear D gene. Germline loops: CDR1 MNHEY, CDR2 SMNVEV (reference sequence). V was shortened by 2 bases and J by 2 bases, with 9 bases between the two germline ends. This CDR3 has 14 amino acids. The CDR3 loop reads CASSLRQTNYGYTF. DNA of the CDR3: TGTGCCAGCAGTTTACGACAAACGAACTATGGCTACACCTTC.

This sequence joins TRBV7-2 and TRBJ2-1, with 14 bases identical to TRBD2. The V and J ends lost 5 bases and 3 bases, in that order; junction bases with no gene match: 9. The V gene's germline CDR1 is SGHTA and CDR2 FQGNSA. There are 18 residues in the CDR3. CDR3 sequence: CASSPTSGGAYGYNEQFF. CDR3 sequence (DNA): TGTGCCAGCAGCCCGACTAGCGGGGGGGCCTACGGCTACAATGAGCAGTTCTTC.

The count of this clone is one. The chain has TRBV20-1 and TRBJ1-2; D ambiguous. CDR1 and CDR2 from the germline V gene are DFQATT and SNEGSKA (reference sequence). The CDR3 is 11 amino acids. V lost 1 base and J 5 bases, leaving 5 bases between the germline ends. CDR3 region: CSARAGYGYTF. The CDR3 DNA follows: TGCAGTGCTAGAGCGGGGTATGGCTACACCTTC.

The genes are TRBV4-3 and TRBJ2-7; TRBD2 agrees at 9 bases. The length of the CDR3 is 13 residues. The germline V gene has CDR1 LGHNA and CDR2 YSLEER. The J segment lost 6 bases and the V segment lost 1 base, leaving 1 base of the junction unmatched. The CDR3: CASSQGLAAEQYF. The CDR3, as DNA: TGCGCCAGCAGCCAAGGACTAGCGGCCGAGCAGTACTTC.

This chain uses TRBV6-5 with TRBJ1-1; perhaps TRBD1 as D (6 bases). Trimming cost V 5 bases and J 4 bases, with 8 bases left between them. This CDR3 spans 12 amino acids. Germline CDR1 is MNHEY and CDR2 is SVGAGI. This CDR3 reads CASSDRSTEAFF. CDR3 bases: TGTGCCAGCAGTGACAGGAGCACTGAAGCTTTCTTT.

V usage is TRBV7-3 and J usage is TRBJ2-1; 7 nucleotides line up with TRBD2. V lost 4 bases and J lost 9; bases outside the gene matches: 9. CDR1 and CDR2 from the germline V gene are SGHTA and FQGTGA. The CDR3 has 14 residues. CDR3 nucleotide sequence: TGTGCCAGCAGCTCCGGGACTACTCCCCGTGAGCAGTTCTTC. Translating it yields CASSSGTTPREQFF.

This chain's CDR3 is CASTREGMNTEAFF. The CDR3 DNA is TGTGCCAGCACTAGGGAGGGGATGAACACTGAAGCTTTCTTT. J is TRBJ1-1 and V is TRBV2, with D maybe TRBD1 (5 bases). Looked up from germline, CDR1 is SNHLY and CDR2 is FYNNEI. Trimming removed 7 bases at V and 0 bases at J, with 12 bases between. This CDR3 is built from 14 residues.

V usage is TRBV5-1 and J usage is TRBJ1-2; TRBD1 agrees at 9 bases. In germline, CDR1 is SGHRS, CDR2 YFSETQ. This CDR3 region has 15 residues. V trimming: 0 bases; J trimming: 4 bases; junction bases outside the gene matches: 4. The DNA for the CDR3 is TGCGCCAGCAGCTTGGACAGGGGGCACATCTATGGCTACACCTTC. Protein sequence: CASSLDRGHIYGYTF.

The rearrangement uses TRBV5-5 and TRBJ2-1; D unresolved. With 0 bases removed from V and 4 bases from J, the gap between germline ends came to 8 bases. Germline CDR1 is SGHKS and CDR2 is YYEKEE (reference sequence). The CDR3 totals 14 residues. The CDR3 sequence is CASSLGSGYNEQFF. The CDR3 DNA sequence: TGTGCCAGCAGCTTGGGTTCGGGTTACAATGAGCAGTTCTTC.

For the CDR3, the DNA is TGCGCCAGCAGCTTAACAGCGGGGGGGCCTGGGGAGCAGTACTTC. Translating gives CASSLTAGGPGEQYF. The gene calls are TRBV5-1 and TRBJ2-7, with TRBD2 identical over 10 bases. The CDR3 sequence is 15 residues long. V dropped 2 bases and J dropped 7; count of bases not matched to a gene: 9. CDR1 is SGHRS, CDR2 YFSETQ, per germline.

The chain couples TRBV11-2 to TRBJ2-5, with D unclear. The CDR3 has 15 residues. The germline V gene encodes CDR1 SGHAT and CDR2 FQNNGV. V lost 0 bases to trimming and J lost 1 base, with 9 bases between them. DNA of the CDR3: TGTGCCAGCAGCTTAGAAGGCAGGTTCCAAGAGACCCAGTACTTC. Translating it yields CASSLEGRFQETQYF.

The V and J genes are TRBV27 and TRBJ2-3; 11 nucleotides align to TRBD2. The trim removed 4 bases at V and 11 bases at J, leaving 14 bases unmatched. Per the germline V gene, CDR1 is MNHEY and CDR2 is SMNVEV (reference sequence). This CDR3 spans 16 amino acids. The CDR3 bases are TGTGCCAGCAGTTCCCTAGCGGGGGGCCCAGAGGGTGAGCAGTATTTT. Translation: CASSSLAGGPEGEQYF.

The rearrangement joins TRBV5-1 to TRBJ1-2; D is unresolved. Germline assignment: CDR1 SGHRS and CDR2 YFSETQ. Trimming removed 4 bases at V and 3 bases at J, with 4 bases between. The CDR3 is made up of 11 amino acids. Here the CDR3 reads CASSPDYGYTF. The CDR3 bases are TGCGCCAGCAGCCCAGACTATGGCTACACCTTC. The whole variable domain, remainder taken from reference TRBV5-1 and TRBJ1-2, is KAGVTQTPRYLIKTRGQQVTLSCSPISGHRSVSWYQQTPGQGLQFLFEYFSETQRNKGNFPGRFSGRQFSNSRSEMNVSTLELGDSALYLCASSPDYGYTFGSGTRLTVV.

The chain is built from TRBV2 and TRBJ1-4; possible D gene TRBD1, 6 bases. The germline V gene has CDR1 SNHLY and CDR2 FYNNEI. The ends were cut back, 3 bases at V and 6 bases at J, with 14 bases in the middle. The CDR3 loop spans 15 amino acids. The CDR3 sequence: CASSEGRQGYEKLFF. The CDR3 DNA is TGTGCCAGCAGTGAGGGGCGGCAGGGGTATGAAAAACTGTTTTTT.

This chain uses TRBV7-6 with TRBJ2-7, with D perhaps matching TRBD1 (7 bases). Germline loops: CDR1 SGHVS, CDR2 FNYEAQ. Trimming took 1 base from V and 6 from J, leaving 13 bases between them. The CDR3 loop spans 14 amino acids. CDR3 coding DNA: TGTGCCAGCAGCTTAGTGATGCAGGGGGGCGAGCAGTACTTC. It is translated as CASSLVMQGGEQYF.

This clone was counted a few times. This chain uses TRBV30 with TRBJ2-3, with a possible D match to TRBD1 (6 bases). The CDR3 contains 17 residues. Germline CDR1 and CDR2: GTSNPN and SVGIG (reference sequence). V lost 2 bases and J 0 bases, leaving 18 bases between the germline ends. CDR3 nucleotide sequence: TGTGCCTGGAGTCGTACACCAGGGGAGTTTAGCACAGATACGCAGTATTTT. Translation gives CAWSRTPGEFSTDTQYF.

The rearrangement joins TRBV18 to TRBJ1-1; D is unresolved. Trimming took 1 base from V and 1 from J, leaving 10 bases between them. CDR3 length equals 15 residues. CDR1 and CDR2 (germline): KGHSH, LQKENI. The CDR3: CASSPRGGKNTEAFF. DNA of the CDR3: TGTGCCAGCTCACCACGGGGAGGGAAGAACACTGAAGCTTTCTTT.